The 21 T cell receptor beta chains reported below all come from one sample, sequenced in a study of blood T cell repertoires in COVID-19. Assay: immunoSEQ multiplex PCR; the TCRdb copy retains only in-frame clones and omits some. The sample carries about 440,000 clones, approximately 88% recorded once. Specimen: peripheral blood. The receptor source for this set is a woman aged 50 to 60 with COVID-19, enrolled during active disease.

The rearrangement uses TRBV28 and TRBJ1-2, with D perhaps matching TRBD1 (6 bases). Germline V gene data show CDR1 as MDHEN and CDR2 as SYDVKM. This CDR3 is 14 amino acids long. V was shortened by 4 bases and J by 3 bases, with 12 bases between the two germline ends. CDR3 residues: CASSSLQGDYGYTF. The CDR3 DNA is TGTGCCAGCAGTTCCTTACAGGGAGACTATGGCTACACCTTC.

This chain joins TRBV6-6 and TRBJ1-2, with D maybe TRBD1 (6 bases). V was trimmed by 2 bases and J by 6 bases, leaving 16 bases between them. Germline V gene data show CDR1 as MNHNY and CDR2 as SVGAGI (reference sequence). This CDR3 has 15 residues. CDR3 bases: TGTGCCAGCAGTTACCCGTCGAGGGGGGGGAATGGCTACACCTTC. Its protein is CASSYPSRGGNGYTF.

This clone was observed a few times. The chain employs TRBV4-1 and TRBJ1-4; tentative D call: TRBD1 (6 bases). Germline V CDR1 and CDR2: MGHRA, YSYEKL. V lost 5 bases, J lost 12 bases, and 16 bases lay in between. The CDR3 totals 13 residues. The CDR3 DNA reads TGCGCCAGCAGCAAGATAGGGCAGGGGCAACTGTTTTTT. This codes for CASSKIGQGQLFF.

This chain joins TRBV4-1 and TRBJ1-2, with D possibly matching TRBD1 (6 bases). V lost 3 bases to trimming and J lost 7 bases, with 18 bases between them. This CDR3 spans 15 amino acids. Germline V gene sequence: CDR1 MGHRA, CDR2 YSYEKL. The CDR3 coding sequence is TGCGCCAGCAGCCATCCAACAGCAGGGGAGCTTGGCTACACCTTC. This encodes CASSHPTAGELGYTF.

The chain is built from TRBV5-4 and TRBJ2-2; a possible D gene is TRBD2 (5 bases). The CDR3 has 16 residues. Germline lookup yields CDR1 SGHNT and CDR2 YYREEE (reference sequence). Trimming took 4 bases from V and 7 from J, leaving 20 bases between them. The CDR3 sequence is CASSGILQTGNGELFF. In DNA, the CDR3 is TGTGCCAGCAGCGGGATTCTTCAGACCGGGAACGGGGAGCTGTTTTTT.

J is TRBJ1-2 and V is TRBV19, with D maybe TRBD1 (5 bases). The CDR3 extends over 21 amino acids. Germline V gene sequence: CDR1 LNHDA, CDR2 SQIVND (reference sequence). Trimming stripped 5 bases from V and 1 base from J, with 32 bases between. CDR3 protein: CASSHTPGGGPFLWVNYGYTF. For the CDR3, the DNA is TGTGCCAGTAGTCACACTCCCGGGGGAGGACCTTTCCTCTGGGTTAACTATGGCTACACCTTC.

The rearrangement uses TRBV19 and TRBJ1-4, with a possible D match to TRBD1 (6 bases). This CDR3 region has 14 residues. CDR1 and CDR2 (germline): LNHDA, SQIVND (reference sequence). V lost 6 bases to trimming and J lost 8 bases, with 16 bases between them. The CDR3 coding sequence is TGTGCCAGTAGCCACGTAAACAGGGAAGAAAAACTGTTTTTT. It is translated as CASSHVNREEKLFF.

The chain has TRBV6-1 and TRBJ1-1; 7 bases are shared with TRBD1. CDR1 is MNHNS, CDR2 SASEGT, per germline. The CDR3 loop spans 14 amino acids. V was clipped by 1 base and J by 4 bases; unmatched bases: 3. The CDR3 nucleotides read TGTGCCAGCAGTGAAGACCACAGGGGCACTGAAGCTTTCTTT. Encoded protein: CASSEDHRGTEAFF.

The chain couples TRBV6-5 to TRBJ1-1; a possible D gene is TRBD1 (6 bases). This CDR3 contains 14 residues. Germline V gene sequence: CDR1 MNHEY, CDR2 SVGAGI. V lost 7 bases to trimming and J lost 4 bases, with 16 bases between them. The CDR3 DNA sequence: TGTGCCAGCACCCTAGACAGGCGGGCCACTGAAGCTTTCTTT. Its translation: CASTLDRRATEAFF.

The gene calls are TRBV4-1 and TRBJ2-4, with a possible D match to TRBD2 (6 bases). Germline values: CDR1 MGHRA, CDR2 YSYEKL. The V gene lost 1 base and the J gene lost 9 bases, with 13 bases spanning the gap. This CDR3 comprises 14 residues. The CDR3 loop reads CASSQGLREVIQYF. The CDR3 nucleotides are TGCGCCAGCAGCCAAGGTCTTAGGGAGGTCATTCAGTACTTC.

The rearrangement links TRBV5-1 to TRBJ1-1; D is ambiguous. The V end lost 4 bases, the J end lost 2 bases, and 12 bases lay between the germline ends. This CDR3 is 14 amino acids long. Germline V gene sequence: CDR1 SGHRS, CDR2 YFSETQ. The CDR3 DNA sequence: TGCGCCAGCAGCCCGGATGGGAGAAACACTGAAGCTTTCTTT. Its translation: CASSPDGRNTEAFF. The whole variable domain, remainder taken from reference TRBV5-1 and TRBJ1-1, is KAGVTQTPRYLIKTRGQQVTLSCSPISGHRSVSWYQQTPGQGLQFLFEYFSETQRNKGNFPGRFSGRQFSNSRSEMNVSTLELGDSALYLCASSPDGRNTEAFFGQGTRLTVV.

The chain recombines TRBV5-1 with TRBJ2-2, with 11 bases lining up with TRBD1. The J segment lost 0 bases and the V segment lost 4 bases, leaving 5 bases of the junction unmatched. CDR3 length: 17 residues. The germline CDR1 and CDR2 sequences are SGHRS and YFSETQ. CDR3 in DNA: TGCGCCAGCAGCCTGCGGACAGGGGGCCCGAACACCGGGGAGCTGTTTTTT. This sequence encodes CASSLRTGGPNTGELFF.

The V gene is TRBV11-2, the J gene TRBJ2-7; a weak D match, TRBD1 (6 bases). V was pared by 5 bases and J by 3 bases, with 20 bases between. The germline CDR1 and CDR2 sequences are SGHAT and FQNNGV. The CDR3 contains 16 residues. The CDR3 bases are TGTGCCAGCAGCCATCCAGGGGTGGCAGGGTTCTACGAGCAGTACTTC. Its protein is CASSHPGVAGFYEQYF.

The chain joins TRBV12-3 or TRBV12-4 to TRBJ1-5; unclear D gene. V was shortened by 4 bases and J by 4 bases, with 8 bases between the two germline ends. The CDR3 is 13 residues long. The CDR3 DNA follows: TGTGCCAGCAGTTCCCGGGGAAATCAGCCCCAGCATTTT. This encodes CASSSRGNQPQHF.

Points on this clone: Relative to the germline gene, one junction end is altered; a read error may explain this. The V call is TRBV14, the J call TRBJ2-7, with 7 bases that match TRBD1. This CDR3 is built from 13 residues. Germline CDR1 reads SGHDN; CDR2 reads FVKESK. CDR3 residues: CASSLTTGSLEDF. The CDR3 coding sequence is TGTGCCAGCAGCCTAACGACAGGGTCCTTGGAGGACTTC.

The chain recombines TRBV5-1 with TRBJ2-3; the D gene is possibly TRBD1 (5 bases). This CDR3 is 14 amino acids long. With 0 bases removed from V and 5 bases from J, the gap between germline ends came to 10 bases. Germline V gene data show CDR1 as SGHRS and CDR2 as YFSETQ. This CDR3 is CASSLAGTGDTQYF. In DNA form, the CDR3 reads TGCGCCAGCAGCTTGGCGGGCACAGGAGATACGCAGTATTTT. The full variable domain, with the rest looked up from reference TRBV5-1 and TRBJ2-3, is KAGVTQTPRYLIKTRGQQVTLSCSPISGHRSVSWYQQTPGQGLQFLFEYFSETQRNKGNFPGRFSGRQFSNSRSEMNVSTLELGDSALYLCASSLAGTGDTQYFGPGTRLTVL.

This clone was recorded only once. The rearrangement uses TRBV10-3 and TRBJ1-2, with D perhaps matching TRBD1 (6 bases). Trimming left V 3 bases short and J 5 bases short, with 7 bases between. Germline values: CDR1 ENHRY, CDR2 SYGVKD. The CDR3 sequence is 12 residues long. CDR3 sequence: CAISEGGYGYTF. CDR3 nucleotide sequence: TGTGCCATCAGTGAAGGGGGTTATGGCTACACCTTC.

The genes are TRBV25-1 and TRBJ2-7; the D gene is possibly TRBD2 (6 bases). Trimming cost V 4 bases and J 7 bases, with 11 bases left between them. Germline CDR1 MGHDK, CDR2 SYGVNS. The CDR3 has 12 residues. The chain's CDR3 is CASSGGGGEQYF. CDR3 nucleotide sequence: TGTGCCAGCAGTGGCGGCGGAGGGGAGCAGTACTTC.

This chain joins TRBV18 and TRBJ2-7; D ambiguous. The CDR3 length is 14 residues. The germline V gene encodes CDR1 KGHSH and CDR2 LQKENI. The V and J ends lost 3 bases and 5 bases respectively, with 14 bases between them. The CDR3 nucleotides read TGTGCCAGCTCACCCTCGGTTGCCGCGGACGAGCAGTACTTC. The encoded protein is CASSPSVAADEQYF.

The chain links TRBV28 to TRBJ1-2, with TRBD1 as a possible D gene (6 bases). The V end lost 8 bases, the J end lost 7 bases, and 11 bases lay between the germline ends. Looked up from germline, CDR1 is MDHEN and CDR2 is SYDVKM. CDR3 length: 11 amino acids. The CDR3 nucleotides are TGTGCCAGCTACAGGGATCCTGGCTACACCTTC. It encodes CASYRDPGYTF.

The chain couples TRBV5-1 to TRBJ1-1, with a weak D call TRBD1 (6 bases). Trimming removed 4 bases at V and 3 bases at J, with 16 bases between. Germline V gives CDR1 SGHRS, CDR2 YFSETQ. The CDR3 covers 15 residues. The CDR3 DNA sequence: TGCGCCAGCAGCCCGGAGGGGGGGCACGACACTGAAGCTTTCTTT. The encoded protein is CASSPEGGHDTEAFF.